This TCR beta chain stems from a study of cytomegalovirus exposure and HLA in healthy donors. The study's findings and limits: Reports showed the classifier diagnosing cytomegalovirus status with high specificity and sensitivity.

This CDR3 is 15 amino acids long. The germline CDR1 and CDR2 sequences are MDHEN and SYDVKM. The trim removed 7 bases at V and 3 bases at J, leaving 11 bases unmatched. The PCR employed 60 Vbeta primers together with 13 Jbeta primers. The assay was immunoSEQ multiplex PCR, and TCRdb's table has in-frame clones only and misses some. The table includes about 100,000 clones, around 76% detected once. A remark on this clone: Its antigen is unknown.

The sequenced material came from PBMCs. This TCR came from a middle-aged man in good health and CMV-seropositive. This sequence joins TRBV28 and TRBJ2-7; 8 bases map to TRBD1. The CDR3 DNA is TGTGCCAGCACCCCTTCTGGGACAGGAAGCTACGAGCAGTACTTC. It is translated as CASTPSGTGSYEQYF. Full variable domain (outside the CDR3, taken from reference TRBV28 and TRBJ2-7): DVKVTQSSRYLVKRTGEKVFLECVQDMDHENMFWYRQDPGLGLRLIYFSYDVKMKEKGDIPEGYSVSREKKERFSLILESASTNQTSMYLCASTPSGTGSYEQYFGPGTRLTVT.